The 16 T cell receptor beta chains presented below share a single source sample, sequenced in a study of blood T cell repertoires in COVID-19. Assay used: immunoSEQ multiplex PCR; TCRdb lists only in-frame clones, some missing. The repertoire consists of 50,000 to 60,000 clones, with around 82% occurring once and the leading ten covering 9.6%. Sequenced input: peripheral blood. All receptors come from a man aged 80 or over with COVID-19, enrolled during active disease.

V and J are TRBV5-5 and TRBJ2-2; a weak D match, TRBD2 (5 bases). There are 15 residues in the CDR3. Germline V gene sequence: CDR1 SGHKS, CDR2 YYEKEE (reference sequence). V lost 1 base, J lost 2 bases, and 9 bases lay in between. The CDR3: CASSLLAANTGELFF. Written as DNA, the CDR3 is TGTGCCAGCAGCTTGCTAGCAGCCAACACCGGGGAGCTGTTTTTT. The full variable domain, its missing parts supplied by reference TRBV5-5 and TRBJ2-2, is DAGVTQSPTHLIKTRGQQVTLRCSPISGHKSVSWYQQVLGQGPQFIFQYYEKEERGRGNFPDRFSARQFPNYSSELNVNALLLGDSALYLCASSLLAANTGELFFGEGSRLTVL.

The rearrangement uses TRBV6-5 and TRBJ2-5; D unclear. The V and J ends lost 0 bases and 1 base respectively, with 9 bases between them. Germline CDR1 is MNHEY and CDR2 is SVGAGI. This CDR3 comprises 15 residues. CDR3 sequence: CASSYSKERQETQYF. The CDR3 DNA reads as TGTGCCAGCAGTTACTCGAAGGAGCGCCAAGAGACCCAGTACTTC.

The gene calls are TRBV7-2 and TRBJ2-2; no definite D call. The germline V gene encodes CDR1 SGHTA and CDR2 FQGNSA. The CDR3 is 15 amino acids. V was cut by 4 bases and J by 6 bases, with 15 bases left in between. In nucleotides, the CDR3 is TGTGCCAGCAGCTCCCACGGTGGTTTGGCCGGGGAGCTGTTTTTT. Translating it yields CASSSHGGLAGELFF.

The rearrangement joins TRBV7-2 to TRBJ1-5; 8 bases map to TRBD1. Germline CDR1 and CDR2: SGHTA and FQGNSA. V gave up 0 bases and J gave up 5 bases; unmatched junction bases: 3. The CDR3 sequence is 15 residues long. The CDR3 is CASSLAGQGDQPQHF. CDR3 sequence (DNA): TGTGCCAGCAGCTTAGCCGGACAGGGTGATCAGCCCCAGCATTTT.

V usage is TRBV7-3 and J usage is TRBJ1-1; D is possibly TRBD1 (5 bases). V shed 4 bases and J shed 4 bases, with 10 bases lying between them. The length of the CDR3 is 13 residues. Germline V CDR1 and CDR2: SGHTA, FQGTGA. CDR3 DNA sequence: TGTGCCAGCAGCTCGCAGGGAGGCACTGAAGCTTTCTTT. Amino acids: CASSSQGGTEAFF.

The rearrangement uses TRBV6-6 and TRBJ2-1; 10 bases map to TRBD2. The CDR3 is made up of 15 amino acids. CDR1 MNHNY and CDR2 SVGAGI come from the germline V gene (reference sequence). J was trimmed by 10 bases and V by 2 bases; bases with no gene match: 8. CDR3 coding DNA: TGTGCCAGCAGTTACGGAAGCGGGGGGGCTGGGGAGCAGTTCTTC. It codes for CASSYGSGGAGEQFF.

This clone was detected once. This rearrangement joins TRBV9 to TRBJ2-3; 7 positions match TRBD2. The CDR3 runs to 16 residues. CDR1 is SGDLS and CDR2 is YYNGEE in the germline V gene. J was trimmed by 1 base and V by 2 bases; bases with no gene match: 7. The CDR3 is CASSVPRAGGTDTQYF. For the CDR3, the DNA is TGTGCCAGCAGCGTTCCTAGGGCGGGGGGCACAGATACGCAGTATTTT. Full variable domain (rest looked up from reference TRBV9 and TRBJ2-3): DSGVTQTPKHLITATGQRVTLRCSPRSGDLSVYWYQQSLDQGLQFLIQYYNGEERAKGNILERFSAQQFPDLHSELNLSSLELGDSALYFCASSVPRAGGTDTQYFGPGTRLTVL.

This chain connects TRBV5-5 to TRBJ1-1, with unresolved D. Trimming took off 4 bases at V and 8 bases at J, with 15 bases between the two ends. Germline assignment: CDR1 SGHKS and CDR2 YYEKEE (reference sequence). The CDR3 sequence is 13 residues long. CDR3 nucleotides: TGTGCCAGCAGCGCGAACGACCTGGGCGAAGCTTTCTTT. It translates to CASSANDLGEAFF.

The rearrangement uses TRBV11-3 and TRBJ2-2, with D possibly matching TRBD2 (7 bases). The CDR3 has 16 amino acids. Germline V gene data show CDR1 as SGHNT and CDR2 as YENEEA. The germline V and J ends were trimmed by 7 bases and 0 bases, with 15 bases remaining between them. The CDR3 DNA is TGTGCCAGCAAACGAGGGGGGGACGCGAACACCGGGGAGCTGTTTTTT. It specifies CASKRGGDANTGELFF.

The V and J genes are TRBV14 and TRBJ2-4; possibly TRBD1 for D (6 bases). CDR1 is SGHDN, CDR2 FVKESK, per germline. This CDR3 region has 14 residues. Between the trimmed V and J ends, which lost 4 bases and 2 bases, there was a span of 9 bases. CDR3: CASSPQGSKNIQYF. For the CDR3, the DNA is TGTGCCAGCAGCCCACAGGGTTCCAAAAACATTCAGTACTTC.

The chain combines TRBV6-5 with TRBJ1-4; possibly TRBD1 for D (5 bases). The V gene's germline CDR1 is MNHEY and CDR2 SVGAGI. This CDR3 contains 14 residues. V was cut by 5 bases and J by 4 bases, with 11 bases left in between. The CDR3 DNA reads as TGTGCCAGCAGTCCCCGGGACTATAATGAAAAACTGTTTTTT. Its protein product is CASSPRDYNEKLFF.

This clone appeared a few times. V is TRBV11-3 and J is TRBJ2-5; 9 bases align to TRBD1. The CDR3 is made up of 15 amino acids. Trimming cost V 2 bases and J 5 bases; bases outside gene matches: 6. The V gene's germline CDR1 is SGHNT and CDR2 YENEEA. CDR3 coding DNA: TGTGCCAGCAGCTTACGACAGGGGGTGATGGAGACCCAGTACTTC. This encodes CASSLRQGVMETQYF.

In DNA, the CDR3 is TGTGCCAGCAGCACCGACAGGGGCGTTAATGAAAAACTGTTTTTT. It encodes CASSTDRGVNEKLFF. V is TRBV7-9 and J is TRBJ1-4, with 8 bases matching TRBD1. J gave up 4 bases and V 5 bases, and 6 bases lay outside the gene matches. Germline assignment: CDR1 SEHNR and CDR2 FQNEAQ (reference sequence). This CDR3 comprises 15 residues. Together with reference TRBV7-9 and TRBJ1-4, the CDR3 gives the full variable domain: DTGVSQNPRHKITKRGQNVTFRCDPISEHNRLYWYRQTLGQGPEFLTYFQNEAQLEKSRLLSDRFSAERPKGSFSTLEIQRTEQGDSAMYLCASSTDRGVNEKLFFGSGTQLSVL.

The genes are TRBV5-6 and TRBJ2-2; D is unresolved. Per germline, CDR1 SGHDT and CDR2 YYEEEE. CDR3 size: 14 residues. Trimming pared 0 bases from V and 5 bases from J, leaving 8 bases between. The CDR3 DNA sequence: TGTGCCAGCAGCTTGGATCCCGGGACCGGGGAGCTGTTTTTT. Translating it yields CASSLDPGTGELFF.

For this clone: Additional DNA sequences in this sample encode the identical CDR3. The chain uses TRBV6-5 and TRBJ1-1; D is possibly TRBD1 (5 bases). The germline gives CDR1 MNHEY, CDR2 SVGAGI. The ends were cut back, 0 bases at V and 1 base at J, with 6 bases in the middle. The CDR3 sequence is 14 residues long. The CDR3 spells CASSYSGGNTEAFF. Here the CDR3 DNA reads TGTGCCAGCAGTTACTCCGGGGGGAACACTGAAGCTTTCTTT.

This chain uses TRBV5-8 with TRBJ2-2; tentatively, D is TRBD1 (5 bases). The CDR3 has 14 residues. The germline V and J ends were trimmed by 4 bases and 5 bases, with 12 bases remaining between them. Germline loops: CDR1 SGHTS, CDR2 YDEGEE. CDR3 DNA sequence: TGTGCCAGCAGCCCATTCAGGGAAACCGGGGAGCTGTTTTTT. Translation gives CASSPFRETGELFF.